Reported below is one T cell receptor beta chain. Its antigen is unidentified. The data were taken from a study of OX40 agonist ivuxolimab in advanced cancers. Across the whole study: A diagnosis of hepatocellular carcinoma, melanoma, renal cell or head and neck cancer was present in dose-escalation patients. Mean age approximately 55 years, range about 20 to 79; nearly 85% male. Study-level results: The antigen specificity of the peripheral T cells (those that were expanded) was not determined.

The CDR3 is made up of 14 amino acids. Trimming pared 3 bases from V and 1 base from J, leaving 7 bases between. The germline V gene encodes CDR1 MDHEN and CDR2 SYDVKM. Measured with immunoSEQ multiplex PCR; TCRdb has only the in-frame clones, and not every one. The sample has approximately 12,000 clones, roughly 75% seen once; the top ten hold roughly 29%. Peripheral blood came from all dose cohorts at three timepoints. The chain carries TRBV28 and TRBJ1-5; no clear D. This TCR was recovered from an adult with an advanced solid tumor such as melanoma, head and neck, liver or kidney cancer. Sequencing was performed on CD4+ or CD8+ T cells sorted from blood, taken in a trial of the OX40 agonist ivuxolimab. The CDR3 nucleotides are TGTGCCAGCAGTTTGCGGGGAAGCAATCAGCCCCAGCATTTT. Amino acid sequence: CASSLRGSNQPQHF.